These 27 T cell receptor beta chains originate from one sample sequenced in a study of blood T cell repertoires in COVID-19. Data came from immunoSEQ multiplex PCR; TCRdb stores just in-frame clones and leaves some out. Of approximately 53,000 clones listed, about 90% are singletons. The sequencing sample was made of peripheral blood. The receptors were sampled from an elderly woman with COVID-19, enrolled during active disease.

The CDR3 DNA is TGTGCCAGCTCACCGGACAGGGGGCCGTCCACTGAAGCTTTCTTT. Translated: CASSPDRGPSTEAFF. This chain connects TRBV18 to TRBJ1-1, with TRBD1 matching 11 bases. Trimming cost V 3 bases and J 4 bases; bases outside gene matches: 4. The CDR3 has 15 residues. The germline CDR1 and CDR2 sequences are KGHSH and LQKENI.

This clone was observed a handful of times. CDR3: CAWTVTGGAFF. The CDR3 nucleotides are TGTGCCTGGACTGTGACAGGCGGAGCTTTCTTT. The chain has TRBV30 and TRBJ1-1; maybe TRBD1 (6 bases). The CDR3 runs to 11 residues. V lost 4 bases and J 10 bases, leaving 13 bases between the germline ends. Germline V lookup: CDR1 GTSNPN, CDR2 SVGIG (reference sequence).

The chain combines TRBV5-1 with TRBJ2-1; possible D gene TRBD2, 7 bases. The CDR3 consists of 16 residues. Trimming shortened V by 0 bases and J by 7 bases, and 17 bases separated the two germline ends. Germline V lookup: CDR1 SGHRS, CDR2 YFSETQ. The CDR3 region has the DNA TGCGCCAGCAGCTTGGAGTTCCGGGGGGCTCGTAATGAGCAGTTCTTC. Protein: CASSLEFRGARNEQFF.

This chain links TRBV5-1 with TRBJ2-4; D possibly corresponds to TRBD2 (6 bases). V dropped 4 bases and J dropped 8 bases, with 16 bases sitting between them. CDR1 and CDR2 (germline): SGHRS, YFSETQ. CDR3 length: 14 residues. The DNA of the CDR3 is TGCGCCAGCAGCCCCAGAGGAGGGTGGGACATTCAGTACTTC. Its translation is CASSPRGGWDIQYF.

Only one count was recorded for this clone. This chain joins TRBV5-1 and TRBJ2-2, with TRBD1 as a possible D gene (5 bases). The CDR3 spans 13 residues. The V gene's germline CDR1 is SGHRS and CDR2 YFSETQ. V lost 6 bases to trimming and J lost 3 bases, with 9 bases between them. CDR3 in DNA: TGCGCCAGCAACCAGGGTGACACCGGGGAGCTGTTTTTT. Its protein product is CASNQGDTGELFF.

The CDR3 loop reads CASSFRGGLDPSNQPQHF. CDR3 sequence (DNA): TGTGCCAGCAGCTTTAGGGGGGGTCTCGACCCTAGCAATCAGCCCCAGCATTTT. The chain uses TRBV7-8 and TRBJ1-5, with D possibly being TRBD1 (6 bases). Trimming left V 3 bases short and J 0 bases short, with 18 bases between. Germline values: CDR1 SGHVS, CDR2 FQNEAQ. This CDR3 is 18 amino acids long.

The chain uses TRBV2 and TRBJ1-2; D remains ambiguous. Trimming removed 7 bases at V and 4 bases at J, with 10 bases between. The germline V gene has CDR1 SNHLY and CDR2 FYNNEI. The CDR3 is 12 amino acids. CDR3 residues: CASTPGAYGYTF. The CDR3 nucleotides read TGTGCCAGCACCCCGGGAGCCTATGGCTACACCTTC.

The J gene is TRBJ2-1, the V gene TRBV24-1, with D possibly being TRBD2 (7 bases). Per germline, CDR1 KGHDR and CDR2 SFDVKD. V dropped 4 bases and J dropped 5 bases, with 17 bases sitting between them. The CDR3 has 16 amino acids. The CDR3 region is CATSEALGGGNNEQFF. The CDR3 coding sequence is TGTGCCACCAGTGAGGCACTGGGCGGGGGCAACAATGAGCAGTTCTTC.

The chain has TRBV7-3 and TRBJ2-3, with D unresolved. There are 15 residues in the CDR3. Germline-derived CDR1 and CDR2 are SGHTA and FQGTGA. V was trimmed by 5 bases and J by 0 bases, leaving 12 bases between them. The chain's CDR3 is CASSKSVSSTDTQYF. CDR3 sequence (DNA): TGTGCCAGCAGCAAAAGCGTTTCTAGCACAGATACGCAGTATTTT. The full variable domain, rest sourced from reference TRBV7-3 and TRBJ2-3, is GAGVSQTPSNKVTEKGKYVELRCDPISGHTALYWYRQSLGQGPEFLIYFQGTGAADDSGLPNDRFFAVRPEGSVSTLKIQRTERGDSAVYLCASSKSVSSTDTQYFGPGTRLTVL.

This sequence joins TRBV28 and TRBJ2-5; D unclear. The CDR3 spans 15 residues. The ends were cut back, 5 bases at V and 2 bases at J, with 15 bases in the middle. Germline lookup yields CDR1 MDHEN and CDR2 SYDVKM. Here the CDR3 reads CASSPRVGPQETQYF. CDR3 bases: TGTGCCAGCAGTCCCCGAGTGGGCCCTCAAGAGACCCAGTACTTC.

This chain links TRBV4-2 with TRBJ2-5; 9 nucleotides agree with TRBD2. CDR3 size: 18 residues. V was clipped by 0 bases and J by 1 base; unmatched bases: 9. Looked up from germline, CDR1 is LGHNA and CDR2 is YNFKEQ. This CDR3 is CASSQDNQAGGPQETQYF. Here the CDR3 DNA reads TGTGCCAGCAGCCAAGATAATCAAGCGGGGGGACCCCAAGAGACCCAGTACTTC.

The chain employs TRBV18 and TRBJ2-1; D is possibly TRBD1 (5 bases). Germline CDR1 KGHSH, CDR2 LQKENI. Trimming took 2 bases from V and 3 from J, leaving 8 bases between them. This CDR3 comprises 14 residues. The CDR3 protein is CASSPAQGYNEQFF. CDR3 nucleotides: TGTGCCAGCTCACCAGCCCAGGGCTACAATGAGCAGTTCTTC.

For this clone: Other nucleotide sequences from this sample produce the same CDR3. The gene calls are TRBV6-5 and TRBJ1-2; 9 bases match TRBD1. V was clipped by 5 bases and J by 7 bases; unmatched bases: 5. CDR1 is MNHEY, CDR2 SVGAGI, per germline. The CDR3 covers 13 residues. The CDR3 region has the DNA TGTGCCAGCAGTCTACAGGGGGCGGGTGGCTACACCTTC. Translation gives CASSLQGAGGYTF.

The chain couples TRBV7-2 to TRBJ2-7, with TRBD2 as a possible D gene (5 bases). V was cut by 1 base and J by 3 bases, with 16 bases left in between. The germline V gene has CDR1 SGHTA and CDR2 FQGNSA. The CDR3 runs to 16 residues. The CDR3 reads CASSLGAGRVNYEQYF. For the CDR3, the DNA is TGTGCCAGCAGCTTAGGAGCTGGGCGGGTTAACTACGAGCAGTACTTC.

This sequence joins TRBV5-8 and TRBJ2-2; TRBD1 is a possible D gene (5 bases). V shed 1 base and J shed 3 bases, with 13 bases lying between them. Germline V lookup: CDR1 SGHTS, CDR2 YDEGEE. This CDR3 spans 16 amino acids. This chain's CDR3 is CASSLSRTRDTGELFF. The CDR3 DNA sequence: TGTGCCAGCAGCTTGTCAAGGACACGCGACACCGGGGAGCTGTTTTTT. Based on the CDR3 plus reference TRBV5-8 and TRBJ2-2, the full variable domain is EAGVTQSPTHLIKTRGQQATLRCSPISGHTSVYWYQQALGLGLQFLLWYDEGEERNRGNFPPRFSGRQFPNYSSELNVNALELEDSALYLCASSLSRTRDTGELFFGEGSRLTVL.

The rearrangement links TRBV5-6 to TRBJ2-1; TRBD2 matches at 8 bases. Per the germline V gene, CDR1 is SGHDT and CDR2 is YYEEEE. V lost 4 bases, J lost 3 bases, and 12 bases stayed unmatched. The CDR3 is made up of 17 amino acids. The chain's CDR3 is CASSDGPGTSHYNEQFF. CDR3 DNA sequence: TGTGCCAGCAGCGATGGTCCCGGGACTAGTCACTACAATGAGCAGTTCTTC.

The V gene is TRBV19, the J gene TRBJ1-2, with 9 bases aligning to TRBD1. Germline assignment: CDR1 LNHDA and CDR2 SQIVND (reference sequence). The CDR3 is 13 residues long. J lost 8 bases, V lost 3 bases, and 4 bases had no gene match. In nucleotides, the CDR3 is TGTGCCAGTAGTATCTCTACAGGGGGCGGCTACACCTTC. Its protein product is CASSISTGGGYTF.

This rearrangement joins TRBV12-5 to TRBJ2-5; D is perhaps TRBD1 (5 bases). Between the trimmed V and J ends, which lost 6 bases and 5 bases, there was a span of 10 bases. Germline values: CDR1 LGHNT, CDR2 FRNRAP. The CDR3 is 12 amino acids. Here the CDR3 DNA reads TGTGCTAGTGGCCCCTGGGGCGAGACCCAGTACTTC. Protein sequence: CASGPWGETQYF.

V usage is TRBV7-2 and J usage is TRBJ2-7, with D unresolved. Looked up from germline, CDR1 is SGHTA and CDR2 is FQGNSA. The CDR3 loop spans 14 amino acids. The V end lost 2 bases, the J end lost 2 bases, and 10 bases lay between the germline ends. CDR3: CASSLKSETYEQYF. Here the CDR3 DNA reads TGTGCCAGCAGCTTAAAGTCAGAAACCTACGAGCAGTACTTC.

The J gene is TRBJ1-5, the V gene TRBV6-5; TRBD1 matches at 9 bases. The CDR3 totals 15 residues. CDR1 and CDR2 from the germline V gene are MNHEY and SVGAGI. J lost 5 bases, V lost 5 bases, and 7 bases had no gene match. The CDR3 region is CASSPDRGWDQPQHF. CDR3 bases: TGTGCCAGCAGTCCGGACAGGGGTTGGGATCAGCCCCAGCATTTT.

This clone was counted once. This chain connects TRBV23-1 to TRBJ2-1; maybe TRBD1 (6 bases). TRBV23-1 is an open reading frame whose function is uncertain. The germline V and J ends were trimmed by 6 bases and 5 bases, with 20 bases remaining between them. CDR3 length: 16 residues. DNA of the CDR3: TGCGCCAGCAGACAAAGGCCAGGGGACCTGCACAATGAGCAGTTCTTC. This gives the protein CASRQRPGDLHNEQFF.

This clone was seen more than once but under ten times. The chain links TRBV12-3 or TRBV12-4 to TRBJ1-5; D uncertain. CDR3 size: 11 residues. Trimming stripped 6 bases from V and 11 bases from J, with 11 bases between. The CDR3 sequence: CASRFYVTQHF. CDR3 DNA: TGTGCCAGCAGGTTCTATGTGACCCAGCATTTT.

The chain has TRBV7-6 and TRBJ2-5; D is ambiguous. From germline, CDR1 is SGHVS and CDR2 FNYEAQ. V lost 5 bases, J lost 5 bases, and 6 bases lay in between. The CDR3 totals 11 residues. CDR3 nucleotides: TGTGCCAGCAGCCCCTTTGAGACCCAGTACTTC. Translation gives CASSPFETQYF.

The CDR3 DNA reads TGTGCCAGCAGCGATTGGAGGGGACGGGGGGATACGCAGTATTTT. This translates into CASSDWRGRGDTQYF. This sequence joins TRBV7-2 and TRBJ2-3; D perhaps matches TRBD2 (6 bases). Germline CDR1 SGHTA, CDR2 FQGNSA. V shed 5 bases and J shed 6 bases, with 18 bases lying between them. This CDR3 is 15 amino acids long.

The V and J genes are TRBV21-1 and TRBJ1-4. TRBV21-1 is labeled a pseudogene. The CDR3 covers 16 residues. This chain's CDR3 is CASRGPLIPAVEKLFF. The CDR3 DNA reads TGTGCCAGCCGCGGGCCACTCATCCCGGCCGTTGAAAAACTGTTTTTT.

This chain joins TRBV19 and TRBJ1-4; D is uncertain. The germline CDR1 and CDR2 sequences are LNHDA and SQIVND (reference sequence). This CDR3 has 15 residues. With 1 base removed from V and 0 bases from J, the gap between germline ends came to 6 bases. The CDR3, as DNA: TGTGCCAGTAGTATAGGTACAGCAACTAATGAAAAACTGTTTTTT. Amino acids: CASSIGTATNEKLFF.

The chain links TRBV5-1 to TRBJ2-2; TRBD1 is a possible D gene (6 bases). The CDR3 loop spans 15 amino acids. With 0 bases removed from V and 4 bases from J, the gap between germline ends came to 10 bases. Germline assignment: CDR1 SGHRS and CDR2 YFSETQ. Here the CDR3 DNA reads TGCGCCAGCAGCTTGGCCGGACAGAGCACCGGGGAGCTGTTTTTT. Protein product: CASSLAGQSTGELFF.